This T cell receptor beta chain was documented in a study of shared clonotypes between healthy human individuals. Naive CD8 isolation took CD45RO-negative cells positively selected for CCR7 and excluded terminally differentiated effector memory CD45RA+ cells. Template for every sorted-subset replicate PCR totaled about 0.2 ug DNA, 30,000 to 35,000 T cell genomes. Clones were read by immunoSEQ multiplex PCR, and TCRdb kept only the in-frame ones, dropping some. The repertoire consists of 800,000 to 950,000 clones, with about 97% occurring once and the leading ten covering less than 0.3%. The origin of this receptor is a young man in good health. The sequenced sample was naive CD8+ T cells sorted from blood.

CDR3 in amino acids: CAWTTSGMVETQYF. The CDR3 bases are TGTGCCTGGACGACTAGCGGGATGGTAGAGACCCAGTACTTC. V and J are TRBV30 and TRBJ2-5; TRBD2 aligns across 11 bases. V lost 4 bases, J lost 4 bases, and 5 bases stayed unmatched. This CDR3 is 14 amino acids long. Germline V CDR1 and CDR2: GTSNPN, SVGIG (reference sequence).